These T cell receptor beta chains were read from a single sample in a study of T-cell reconstitution after alpha-beta-depleted transplantation in children. TCRdb ran MiXCR on the PCR reads and lists one entry per CDR3 protein. The table records around 670,000 distinct CDR3 sequences, 13% of them present only once. Sequenced material: PBMCs, taken before TCRalphabeta/CD19-depleted stem cell transplant. The receptors were gathered from a girl aged 2-9 years with congenital amegakaryocytic thrombocytopenia, due to receive a stem cell transplant. Both conserved end residues are part of each CDR3. Fields, in order: clone size, D gene, J gene, V gene, CDR3 DNA, CDR3 protein. The D gene is left open where the match is weak. A row's size may be missing; if present it is once, few, many or a size class.

clone_size: many; d_call: TRBD2; j_call: TRBJ2-7; v_call: TRBV5-1; cdr3_nt: TGCGCCAGCAGCTCCGTCCAGCGGGAGGACTACGAGCAGTACTTC; cdr3_aa: CASSSVQREDYEQYF
clone_size: few; d_call: .; j_call: TRBJ2-3; v_call: TRBV7-2; cdr3_nt: TGTGCCAGCAGCTTTTGGGGCGGGACTAGCACAGATACGCAGTATTTT; cdr3_aa: CASSFWGGTSTDTQYF
clone_size: many; d_call: .; j_call: TRBJ2-1; v_call: TRBV3-1; cdr3_nt: TGTGCCAGCAGCCAAGTGTCCCACAATGAGCAGTTCTTC; cdr3_aa: CASSQVSHNEQFF
clone_size: .; d_call: .; j_call: TRBJ2-6; v_call: TRBV4-2; cdr3_nt: TGTGCCAGCAGCTACACCTCTGGGGCCAACGTCCTGACTTTC; cdr3_aa: CASSYTSGANVLTF
clone_size: few; d_call: .; j_call: TRBJ2-1; v_call: TRBV12-3/TRBV12-4; cdr3_nt: TGTGCCAGCAGTTCCCCGGCCCGGGACTTATCCTACAATGAGCAGTTCTTC; cdr3_aa: CASSSPARDLSYNEQFF
clone_size: many; d_call: .; j_call: TRBJ2-2; v_call: TRBV14; cdr3_nt: TGTGCCAGCAGCCAAGATTTGACCGGGGAGCTGTTTTTT; cdr3_aa: CASSQDLTGELFF
clone_size: .; d_call: .; j_call: TRBJ1-1; v_call: TRBV5-1; cdr3_nt: TGCGCCAGCACGGGGCAGCCAAACACTGAAGCTTTCTTT; cdr3_aa: CASTGQPNTEAFF
clone_size: .; d_call: TRBD2; j_call: TRBJ2-1; v_call: TRBV20-1; cdr3_nt: TGCAGTGCTACAACTAGCGGGCCTACAGACAATGAGCAGTTCTTC; cdr3_aa: CSATTSGPTDNEQFF
clone_size: many; d_call: .; j_call: TRBJ1-2; v_call: TRBV20-1; cdr3_nt: TGCAGTGCTAGAGATCGAGGCGGACAATGGGGCTACACCTTC; cdr3_aa: CSARDRGGQWGYTF
clone_size: few; d_call: TRBD2; j_call: TRBJ2-1; v_call: TRBV20-1; cdr3_nt: TGCAGTGCTAGTCCGCCGCTAGCGGTTTCCTACAATGAGCAGTTCTTC; cdr3_aa: CSASPPLAVSYNEQFF
clone_size: many; d_call: TRBD1; j_call: TRBJ1-1; v_call: TRBV6-2/TRBV6-3; cdr3_nt: TGTGCCAGCAGGACAGGGCGTGGGACTGAAGCTTTCTTT; cdr3_aa: CASRTGRGTEAFF
clone_size: .; d_call: .; j_call: TRBJ2-1; v_call: TRBV12-3/TRBV12-4; cdr3_nt: TGTGCCAGCAGCTTGGGGGCCCGGGACCATGAGCAGTTCTTC; cdr3_aa: CASSLGARDHEQFF
clone_size: many; d_call: .; j_call: TRBJ2-1; v_call: TRBV5-1; cdr3_nt: TGCGCCAGCAGCCTGGACGCCGACAATGAGCAGTTCTTC; cdr3_aa: CASSLDADNEQFF
clone_size: few; d_call: .; j_call: TRBJ2-5; v_call: TRBV12-3/TRBV12-4; cdr3_nt: TGTGCCAGCACTAACAACCCCGGGGGGACCCAGTACTTC; cdr3_aa: CASTNNPGGTQYF
clone_size: many; d_call: .; j_call: TRBJ2-3; v_call: TRBV6-1; cdr3_nt: TGTGCCAGCAGCCCCCGAGGCTTTCTCGGAGATACGCAGTATTTT; cdr3_aa: CASSPRGFLGDTQYF
clone_size: .; d_call: .; j_call: TRBJ2-5; v_call: TRBV7-9; cdr3_nt: TGTGCCAGCAGCTTTAAGCGGGCTCAGTACTTC; cdr3_aa: CASSFKRAQYF
clone_size: few; d_call: TRBD2; j_call: TRBJ2-1; v_call: TRBV7-9; cdr3_nt: TGTGCCAGCAGCTTAGAAGCGGGAGTTCTCTTATCTGAGCAGTTCTTC; cdr3_aa: CASSLEAGVLLSEQFF
clone_size: few; d_call: .; j_call: TRBJ1-4; v_call: TRBV3-1; cdr3_nt: TGTGCCAGCAGCTCGTCCCACGATGAAAAACTGTTTTTT; cdr3_aa: CASSSSHDEKLFF
clone_size: .; d_call: .; j_call: TRBJ2-5; v_call: TRBV5-1; cdr3_nt: TGCGCCAGCAGCTTGGAGGAGACCCAACCCTTAGAGACCCAGTACTTC; cdr3_aa: CASSLEETQPLETQYF
clone_size: many; d_call: TRBD1; j_call: TRBJ1-4; v_call: TRBV7-6; cdr3_nt: TGTGCCAGCAGCTTAGCGCGAACCGGGACAGGGGGGGAAAAACTGTTTTTT; cdr3_aa: CASSLARTGTGGEKLFF
clone_size: many; d_call: TRBD2; j_call: TRBJ2-1; v_call: TRBV9; cdr3_nt: TGTGCCAGCAGCGGTCGACTAGCGGGGGGTCTGTACAATGAGCAGTTCTTC; cdr3_aa: CASSGRLAGGLYNEQFF
clone_size: few; d_call: .; j_call: TRBJ2-2; v_call: TRBV6-5; cdr3_nt: TGTGCCAGCAGATTCTCACGCACCGGGGAGCTGTTTTTT; cdr3_aa: CASRFSRTGELFF
clone_size: many; d_call: .; j_call: TRBJ2-7; v_call: TRBV7-9; cdr3_nt: TGCGCCAGCAGCTTGGACTTTTACGAGCAGTACTTC; cdr3_aa: CASSLDFYEQYF
clone_size: many; d_call: .; j_call: TRBJ1-2; v_call: TRBV29-1; cdr3_nt: TGCAGCGTTGAAGATGTGGCTCCCAGAAGCTATGGCTACACCTTC; cdr3_aa: CSVEDVAPRSYGYTF
clone_size: many; d_call: TRBD1; j_call: TRBJ2-1; v_call: TRBV7-8; cdr3_nt: TGTGCCAGCAGCCCACCCACCTCGGGACAGTTATACAATGAGCAGTTCTTC; cdr3_aa: CASSPPTSGQLYNEQFF
clone_size: many; d_call: .; j_call: TRBJ2-3; v_call: TRBV12-3/TRBV12-4; cdr3_nt: TGTGCCAGCAGTTTAAGTTTGTTGAGTTCAGATACGCAGTATTTT; cdr3_aa: CASSLSLLSSDTQYF
clone_size: many; d_call: .; j_call: TRBJ2-1; v_call: TRBV20-1; cdr3_nt: TGCAGTGCCAACCGGGGCGATAGGAGCGGTCAGTTCTTC; cdr3_aa: CSANRGDRSGQFF
clone_size: .; d_call: TRBD2; j_call: TRBJ2-7; v_call: TRBV20-1; cdr3_nt: TGCAGTGCCCCTAGCGGGGGAAGATACGAGCAGTACTTC; cdr3_aa: CSAPSGGRYEQYF
clone_size: .; d_call: .; j_call: TRBJ2-3; v_call: TRBV7-6; cdr3_nt: TGTGCCAGCAGCCACACACCGGGACACCACACAGATACGCAGTATTTT; cdr3_aa: CASSHTPGHHTDTQYF
clone_size: many; d_call: .; j_call: TRBJ2-1; v_call: TRBV20-1; cdr3_nt: TGCAGTGTTATCGGGAGCTCCTACAATGAGCAGTTCTTC; cdr3_aa: CSVIGSSYNEQFF
clone_size: few; d_call: TRBD2; j_call: TRBJ2-7; v_call: TRBV4-1; cdr3_nt: TGCGCCAGCAGCCAAGATATGCCCCGCGGGGCTAGCGGGAGGTCTTTTAAGCCTTACGAGCAGTACTTC; cdr3_aa: CASSQDMPRGASGRSFKPYEQYF
clone_size: once; d_call: TRBD2; j_call: TRBJ2-1; v_call: TRBV5-1; cdr3_nt: TGCGCCAGCAGCGCAGAAGGACTAGCCCCTCAGTACAATGAGCAGTTCTTC; cdr3_aa: CASSAEGLAPQYNEQFF
clone_size: .; d_call: TRBD1; j_call: TRBJ1-3; v_call: TRBV11-2; cdr3_nt: TGTGCCAGCAGCCCTTACCCGGGACAGAGCTCTGGAAACACCATATATTTT; cdr3_aa: CASSPYPGQSSGNTIYF
clone_size: many; d_call: .; j_call: TRBJ1-2; v_call: TRBV7-2; cdr3_nt: TGTGCCAGCAGCTCCCAAATATCGACGGATCCTAACTATGGCTACACCTTC; cdr3_aa: CASSSQISTDPNYGYTF
clone_size: many; d_call: .; j_call: TRBJ2-3; v_call: TRBV15; cdr3_nt: TGTGCCACCAGGCGACAGCTAAGCACAGATACGCAGTATTTT; cdr3_aa: CATRRQLSTDTQYF
clone_size: .; d_call: TRBD2; j_call: TRBJ2-1; v_call: TRBV20-1; cdr3_nt: TGCTGTGCGCTTAGCGGGAGGGCGGTTATATGGTCCTACAATGAGCAGTTCTTC; cdr3_aa: CCALSGRAVIWSYNEQFF
clone_size: few; d_call: .; j_call: TRBJ2-7; v_call: TRBV10-3; cdr3_nt: TGTGCCATCAGTGATGGGCAGGGGTTAGAGCAGTACTTC; cdr3_aa: CAISDGQGLEQYF
clone_size: many; d_call: .; j_call: TRBJ2-3; v_call: TRBV5-1; cdr3_nt: TGCGCCAGCTTCAAAGCCGACCTTATGGGGGATACGCAGTATTTT; cdr3_aa: CASFKADLMGDTQYF
clone_size: many; d_call: .; j_call: TRBJ1-5; v_call: TRBV5-1; cdr3_nt: TGCGCCAGCAGCGAAGGGGTTTTAGGCAATCAGCCCCAGCATTTT; cdr3_aa: CASSEGVLGNQPQHF
clone_size: many; d_call: TRBD1; j_call: TRBJ2-3; v_call: TRBV20-1; cdr3_nt: TGCAGTGCTAATTGGGACAGGGGACCCACAGATACGCAGTATTTT; cdr3_aa: CSANWDRGPTDTQYF
clone_size: many; d_call: TRBD2; j_call: TRBJ2-1; v_call: TRBV20-1; cdr3_nt: TGCAGTGCAGCCGGGACTAGCGGGAGGGCGCCTTACAATGAGCAGTTCTTC; cdr3_aa: CSAAGTSGRAPYNEQFF
clone_size: few; d_call: .; j_call: TRBJ2-1; v_call: TRBV15; cdr3_nt: TGTGCCACCAGCAGAGTAGCGACCAGCTACAATGAGCAGTTCTTC; cdr3_aa: CATSRVATSYNEQFF
clone_size: .; d_call: .; j_call: TRBJ2-1; v_call: TRBV30; cdr3_nt: TGTGCCTGGCGCCTCTGGGGTGCTGAGCAGTTCTTC; cdr3_aa: CAWRLWGAEQFF
clone_size: few; d_call: TRBD1; j_call: TRBJ2-1; v_call: TRBV7-2; cdr3_nt: TGTGCCAGCAGCCATCCGAGGACAGGGATCGACAATGAGCAGTTCTTC; cdr3_aa: CASSHPRTGIDNEQFF
clone_size: many; d_call: .; j_call: TRBJ2-2; v_call: TRBV12-3/TRBV12-4; cdr3_nt: TGTGCCAGCAGTGCGACGGGGGGCTTGGACGGGGAGCTGTTTTTT; cdr3_aa: CASSATGGLDGELFF
clone_size: many; d_call: .; j_call: TRBJ2-1; v_call: TRBV25-1; cdr3_nt: TGTGCCAGCAGTCCCGACTTGTGGGAGTACCATGAGCAGTTCTTC; cdr3_aa: CASSPDLWEYHEQFF
clone_size: many; d_call: .; j_call: TRBJ1-1; v_call: TRBV20-1; cdr3_nt: TGCAGTGCTCGCAGGGATCGGGACACTGAAGCTTTCTTT; cdr3_aa: CSARRDRDTEAFF
clone_size: .; d_call: .; j_call: TRBJ2-4; v_call: TRBV6-5; cdr3_nt: TGTGCCAGCAGTTACTCGGGGGCTAGCAGAAGACTAGCCAAAAACATTCAGTACTTC; cdr3_aa: CASSYSGASRRLAKNIQYF
clone_size: few; d_call: TRBD2; j_call: TRBJ2-7; v_call: TRBV5-1; cdr3_nt: TGCGCCAGCAGGGGCGGGAGACCAACCTACGAGCAGTACTTC; cdr3_aa: CASRGGRPTYEQYF
clone_size: .; d_call: .; j_call: TRBJ1-1; v_call: TRBV5-1; cdr3_nt: TGCGCCAGCAGCCCAAGGGCTACGGTTGAAGCTTTCTTT; cdr3_aa: CASSPRATVEAFF
clone_size: .; d_call: .; j_call: TRBJ2-7; v_call: TRBV5-1; cdr3_nt: TGCGCCAGCCCTAGTTTGTACTTC; cdr3_aa: CASPSLYF
clone_size: .; d_call: .; j_call: TRBJ1-5; v_call: TRBV20-1; cdr3_nt: TGCAGTGCTAGGTGGCAGGGGAATCAGCCCCAGCATTTT; cdr3_aa: CSARWQGNQPQHF
clone_size: .; d_call: TRBD2; j_call: TRBJ2-3; v_call: TRBV11-2; cdr3_nt: TGTGCCAGCAGCCTAGAAGCAAGTGGGAGGGATGGGCAGTATTTT; cdr3_aa: CASSLEASGRDGQYF